This TCR beta chain was profiled in a study of Graves' ophthalmopathy and Graves' hyperthyroidism. Study summary: Stable hyperthyroidism denotes an absence of ophthalmopathy throughout 18 months of follow-up. Study-wide points: Ophthalmopathy versus stable hyperthyroidism: 13-signature model gave around 90% sensitivity, just under 82% specificity.

Notes on this clonotype: Its antigen remains unknown.

Amplified material comprised TCR beta CDR3 regions derived from RNA transcripts. HTBI primers primed a first-round RT-PCR, and a second-round multiplex PCR followed. TCRdb analysed the multiplex PCR reads with MiXCR anew, one entry per CDR3 protein. This sample has over a million distinct CDR3 sequences, with about 40% found just once. The origin of this receptor is an adult man with Graves' hyperthyroidism. The material sequenced was peripheral blood or thyroid tissue (not recorded which).

In DNA form, the CDR3 reads TGTGCCAGCAGCCCGTCCATCCAAGAGACCCAGTACTTC. This translates into CASSPSIQETQYF. The chain links TRBV7-9 to TRBJ2-5, with unresolved D. Per the germline V gene, CDR1 is SEHNR and CDR2 is FQNEAQ (reference sequence). V was pared by 5 bases and J by 1 base, with 8 bases between. This CDR3 comprises 13 residues.